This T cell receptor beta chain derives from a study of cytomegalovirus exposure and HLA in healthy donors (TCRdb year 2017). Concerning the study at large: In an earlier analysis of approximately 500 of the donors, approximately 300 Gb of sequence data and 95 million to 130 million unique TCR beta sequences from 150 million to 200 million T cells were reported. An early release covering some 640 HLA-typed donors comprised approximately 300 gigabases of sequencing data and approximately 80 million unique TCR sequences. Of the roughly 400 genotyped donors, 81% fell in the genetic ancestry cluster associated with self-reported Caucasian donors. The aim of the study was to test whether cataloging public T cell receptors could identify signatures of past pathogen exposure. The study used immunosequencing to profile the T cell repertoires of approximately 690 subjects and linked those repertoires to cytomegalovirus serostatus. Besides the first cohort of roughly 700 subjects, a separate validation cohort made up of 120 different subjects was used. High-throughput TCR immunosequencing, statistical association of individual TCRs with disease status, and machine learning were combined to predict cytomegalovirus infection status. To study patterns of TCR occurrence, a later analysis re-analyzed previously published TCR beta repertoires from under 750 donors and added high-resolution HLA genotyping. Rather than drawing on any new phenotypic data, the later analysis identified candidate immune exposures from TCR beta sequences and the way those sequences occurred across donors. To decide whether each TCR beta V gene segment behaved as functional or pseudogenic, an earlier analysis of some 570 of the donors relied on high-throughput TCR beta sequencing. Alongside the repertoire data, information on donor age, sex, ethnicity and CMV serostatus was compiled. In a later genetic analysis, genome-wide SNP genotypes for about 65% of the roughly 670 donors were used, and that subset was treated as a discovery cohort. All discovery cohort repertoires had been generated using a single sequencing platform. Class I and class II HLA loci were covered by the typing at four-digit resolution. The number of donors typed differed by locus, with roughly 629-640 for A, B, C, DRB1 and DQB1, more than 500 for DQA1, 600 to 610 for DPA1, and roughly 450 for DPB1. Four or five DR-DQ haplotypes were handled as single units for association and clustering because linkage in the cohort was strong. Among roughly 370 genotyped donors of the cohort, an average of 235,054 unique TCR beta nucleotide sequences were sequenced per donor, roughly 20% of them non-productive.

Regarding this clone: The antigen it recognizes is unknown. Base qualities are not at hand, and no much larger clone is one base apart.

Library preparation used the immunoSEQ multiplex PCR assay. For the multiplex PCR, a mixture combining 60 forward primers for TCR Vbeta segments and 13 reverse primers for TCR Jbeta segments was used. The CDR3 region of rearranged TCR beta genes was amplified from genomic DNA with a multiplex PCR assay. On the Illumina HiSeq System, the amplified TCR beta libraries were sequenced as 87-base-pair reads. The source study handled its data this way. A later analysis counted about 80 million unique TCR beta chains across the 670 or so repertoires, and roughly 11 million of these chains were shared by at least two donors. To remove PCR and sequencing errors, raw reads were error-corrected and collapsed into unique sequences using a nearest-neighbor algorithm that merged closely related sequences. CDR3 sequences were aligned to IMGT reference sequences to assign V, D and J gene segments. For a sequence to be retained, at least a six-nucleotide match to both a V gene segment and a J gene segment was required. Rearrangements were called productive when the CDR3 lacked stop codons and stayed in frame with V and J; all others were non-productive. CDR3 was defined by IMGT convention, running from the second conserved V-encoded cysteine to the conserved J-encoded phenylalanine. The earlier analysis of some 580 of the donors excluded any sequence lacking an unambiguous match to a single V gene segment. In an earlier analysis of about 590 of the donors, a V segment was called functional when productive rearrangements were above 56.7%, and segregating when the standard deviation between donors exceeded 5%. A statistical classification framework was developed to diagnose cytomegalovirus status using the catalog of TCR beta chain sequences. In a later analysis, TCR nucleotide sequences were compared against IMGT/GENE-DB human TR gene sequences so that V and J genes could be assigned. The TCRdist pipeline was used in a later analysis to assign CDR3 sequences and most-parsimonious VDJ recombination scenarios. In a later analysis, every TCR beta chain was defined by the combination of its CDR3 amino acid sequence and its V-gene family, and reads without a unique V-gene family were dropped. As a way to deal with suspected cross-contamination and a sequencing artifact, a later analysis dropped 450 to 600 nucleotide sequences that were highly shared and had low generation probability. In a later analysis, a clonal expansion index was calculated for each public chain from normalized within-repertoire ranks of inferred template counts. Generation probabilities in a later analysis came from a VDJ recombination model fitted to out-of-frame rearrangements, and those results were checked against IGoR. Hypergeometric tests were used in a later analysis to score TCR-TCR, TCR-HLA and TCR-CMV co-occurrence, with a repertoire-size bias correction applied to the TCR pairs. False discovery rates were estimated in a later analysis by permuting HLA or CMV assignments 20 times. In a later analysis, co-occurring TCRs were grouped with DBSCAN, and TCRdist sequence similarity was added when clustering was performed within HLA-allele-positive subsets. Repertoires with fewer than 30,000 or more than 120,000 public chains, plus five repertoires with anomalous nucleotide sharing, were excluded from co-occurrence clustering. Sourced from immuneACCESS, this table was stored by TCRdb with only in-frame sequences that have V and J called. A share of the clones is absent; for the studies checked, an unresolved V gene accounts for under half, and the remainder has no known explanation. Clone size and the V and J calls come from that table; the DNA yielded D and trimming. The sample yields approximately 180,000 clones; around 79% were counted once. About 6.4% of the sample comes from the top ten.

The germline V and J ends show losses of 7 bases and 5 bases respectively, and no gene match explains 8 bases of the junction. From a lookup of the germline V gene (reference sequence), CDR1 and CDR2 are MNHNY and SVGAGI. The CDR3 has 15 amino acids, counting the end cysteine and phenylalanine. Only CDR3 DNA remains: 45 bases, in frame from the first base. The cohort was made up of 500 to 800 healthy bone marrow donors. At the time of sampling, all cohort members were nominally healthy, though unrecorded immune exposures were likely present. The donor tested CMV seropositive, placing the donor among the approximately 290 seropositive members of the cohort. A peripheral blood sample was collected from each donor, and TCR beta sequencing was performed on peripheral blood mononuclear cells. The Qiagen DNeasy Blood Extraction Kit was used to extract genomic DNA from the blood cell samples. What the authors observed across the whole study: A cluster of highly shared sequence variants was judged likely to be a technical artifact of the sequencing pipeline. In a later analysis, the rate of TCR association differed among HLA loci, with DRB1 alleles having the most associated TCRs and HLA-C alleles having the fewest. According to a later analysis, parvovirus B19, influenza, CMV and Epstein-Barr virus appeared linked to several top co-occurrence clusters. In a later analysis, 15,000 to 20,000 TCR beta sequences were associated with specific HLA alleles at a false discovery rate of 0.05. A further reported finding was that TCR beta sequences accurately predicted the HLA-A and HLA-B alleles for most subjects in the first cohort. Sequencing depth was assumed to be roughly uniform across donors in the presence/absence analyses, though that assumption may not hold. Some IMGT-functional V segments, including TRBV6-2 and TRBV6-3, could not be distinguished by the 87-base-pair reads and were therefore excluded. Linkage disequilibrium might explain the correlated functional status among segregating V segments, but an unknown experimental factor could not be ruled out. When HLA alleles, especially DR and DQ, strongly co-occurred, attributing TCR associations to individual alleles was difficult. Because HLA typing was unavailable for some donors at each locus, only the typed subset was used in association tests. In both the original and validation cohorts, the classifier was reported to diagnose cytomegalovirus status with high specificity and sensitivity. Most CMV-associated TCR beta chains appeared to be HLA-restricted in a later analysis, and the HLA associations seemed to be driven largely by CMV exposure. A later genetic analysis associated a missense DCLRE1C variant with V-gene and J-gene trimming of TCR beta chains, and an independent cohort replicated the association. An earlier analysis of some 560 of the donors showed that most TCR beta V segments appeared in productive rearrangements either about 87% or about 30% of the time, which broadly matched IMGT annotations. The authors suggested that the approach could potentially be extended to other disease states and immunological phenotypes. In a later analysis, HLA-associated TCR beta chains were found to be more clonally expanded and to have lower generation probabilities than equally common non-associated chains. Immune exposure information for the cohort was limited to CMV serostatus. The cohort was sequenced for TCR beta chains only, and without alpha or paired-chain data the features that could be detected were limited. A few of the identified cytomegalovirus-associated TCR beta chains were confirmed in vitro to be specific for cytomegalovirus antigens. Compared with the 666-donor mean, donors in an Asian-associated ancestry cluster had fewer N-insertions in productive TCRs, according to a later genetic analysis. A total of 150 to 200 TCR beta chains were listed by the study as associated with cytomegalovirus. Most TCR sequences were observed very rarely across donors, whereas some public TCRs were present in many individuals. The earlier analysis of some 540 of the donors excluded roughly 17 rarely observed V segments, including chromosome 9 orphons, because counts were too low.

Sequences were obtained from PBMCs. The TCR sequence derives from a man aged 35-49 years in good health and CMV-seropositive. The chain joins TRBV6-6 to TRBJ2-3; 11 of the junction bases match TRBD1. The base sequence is TGTGCCAGCACCCACCCGGGACAGGGGGTAGATACGCAGTATTTT. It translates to CASTHPGQGVDTQYF.